These 27 T cell receptor beta chains were all obtained from the same sample, sequenced in a study of identifying expanded T cells in peripheral blood. Sequenced by immunoSEQ multiplex PCR; TCRdb stores in-frame clones only, minus some. The sample has 55,000 to 80,000 clones; approximately 82% are singletons. Sequencing input: blood. These receptors all stem from a person aged 18 to 75 in good health.

The chain employs TRBV5-1 and TRBJ2-1; 12 positions agree with TRBD2. CDR3 length: 15 residues. Germline CDR1 SGHRS, CDR2 YFSETQ. Trimming took 2 bases from V and 7 from J; bases not matched to a gene: 4. The CDR3 sequence is CASSLTSGGRNEQFF. CDR3 nucleotides: TGCGCCAGCAGCTTAACTAGCGGGGGGAGAAATGAGCAGTTCTTC. The full variable domain, with the rest looked up from reference TRBV5-1 and TRBJ2-1, is KAGVTQTPRYLIKTRGQQVTLSCSPISGHRSVSWYQQTPGQGLQFLFEYFSETQRNKGNFPGRFSGRQFSNSRSEMNVSTLELGDSALYLCASSLTSGGRNEQFFGPGTRLTVL.

The gene calls are TRBV30 and TRBJ2-3, with D perhaps TRBD2 (6 bases). V was shortened by 4 bases and J by 2 bases, with 19 bases between the two germline ends. The CDR3 spans 16 residues. Per germline, CDR1 GTSNPN and CDR2 SVGIG (reference sequence). CDR3 in amino acids: CAWTPGPAGITDTQYF. In nucleotides, the CDR3 is TGTGCCTGGACCCCAGGGCCAGCGGGTATCACAGATACGCAGTATTTT.

The CDR3 reads CASSLSTGVPYEQYV. For the CDR3, the DNA is TGTGCCAGCAGCTTGTCCACAGGGGTCCCCTACGAGCAGTACGTC. The J gene is TRBJ2-7, the V gene TRBV7-9; 7 positions agree with TRBD1. Germline CDR1 and CDR2: SEHNR and FQNEAQ (reference sequence). The CDR3 is 15 amino acids. With 3 bases clipped from V and 2 bases from J, the junction kept 7 bases outside the gene matches.

This clone occurred many times. The chain combines TRBV7-6 with TRBJ2-7; TRBD1 aligns across 8 bases. This CDR3 has 14 amino acids. Germline V lookup: CDR1 SGHVS, CDR2 FNYEAQ. Trimming cost V 5 bases and J 4 bases; bases outside gene matches: 7. Written as DNA, the CDR3 is TGTGCCAGCAGCCCCCGGACAGGGTTGTACGAGCAGTACTTC. Translation gives CASSPRTGLYEQYF.

This clone appeared a single time. The rearrangement joins TRBV5-1 to TRBJ2-1; 10 nucleotides line up with TRBD2. Germline V CDR1 and CDR2: SGHRS, YFSETQ. V lost 2 bases to trimming and J lost 1 base; unmatched junction nucleotides: 9. This CDR3 has 18 amino acids. CDR3 in DNA: TGCGCCAGCAGCTTCGAGCGGGGGGGCGGAGTGTCCTACAATGAGCAGTTCTTC. This gives the protein CASSFERGGGVSYNEQFF.

The genes are TRBV6-1 and TRBJ2-5; the D is unclear. Germline V gene sequence: CDR1 MNHNS, CDR2 SASEGT. Trimming cost V 5 bases and J 2 bases, with 9 bases left between them. CDR3 length equals 13 residues. Here the CDR3 DNA reads TGTGCCAGCAGTTATTCTCCTCAAGAGACCCAGTACTTC. It is translated as CASSYSPQETQYF.

The sample holds one count of this clone. The chain combines TRBV15 with TRBJ2-3, with D possibly TRBD2 on 6 matching bases. V lost 3 bases and J lost 6, with 13 bases in between. The CDR3 has 14 residues. Germline CDR1 and CDR2: LNHNV and YYDKDF (reference sequence). CDR3: CATSRARGRDTQYF. The CDR3 DNA reads TGTGCCACCAGCAGGGCCCGGGGGAGGGATACGCAGTATTTT.

The chain uses TRBV2 and TRBJ2-2; 8 bases are a match to TRBD1. Losses at the gene ends were 6 bases for V and 4 bases for J; bases not matched to a gene: 7. Germline CDR1 is SNHLY and CDR2 is FYNNEI. The CDR3 has 15 amino acids. CDR3 in DNA: TGTGCCAGCAGCCCCGGGACAGGAACCACCGGGGAGCTGTTTTTT. The encoded protein is CASSPGTGTTGELFF. Drawing the rest from reference TRBV2 and TRBJ2-2, the complete variable domain is EPEVTQTPSHQVTQMGQEVILRCVPISNHLYFYWYRQILGQKVEFLVSFYNNEISEKSEIFDDQFSVERPDGSNFTLKIRSTKLEDSAMYFCASSPGTGTTGELFFGEGSRLTVL.

This chain links TRBV19 with TRBJ1-1, with D possibly TRBD1 on 5 matching bases. The germline gives CDR1 LNHDA, CDR2 SQIVND (reference sequence). The CDR3 is made up of 14 amino acids. V was shortened by 4 bases and J by 4 bases, with 13 bases between the two germline ends. The CDR3 protein is CASSKPRAFTEAFF. In DNA form, the CDR3 reads TGTGCCAGTAGTAAACCCAGGGCATTCACTGAAGCTTTCTTT.

This chain joins TRBV6-5 and TRBJ1-2; no clear D gene. Looked up from germline, CDR1 is MNHEY and CDR2 is SVGAGI. Trimming cost V 0 bases and J 4 bases, with 15 bases left between them. The CDR3 has 16 amino acids. For the CDR3, the DNA is TGTGCCAGCAGTTACTCGCCCTCTCAACTATTCTATGGCTACACCTTC. Its translation: CASSYSPSQLFYGYTF.

V and J are TRBV5-1 and TRBJ2-5; D not certain. CDR3 length: 15 amino acids. CDR1 and CDR2 from the germline V gene are SGHRS and YFSETQ. V was pared by 4 bases and J by 2 bases, with 15 bases between. The CDR3: CASSQFDFLQETQYF. The CDR3 coding sequence is TGCGCCAGCAGCCAGTTCGACTTTCTGCAAGAGACCCAGTACTTC.

This clone was detected once. V usage is TRBV19 and J usage is TRBJ2-1, with 9 positions matching TRBD2. The J segment lost 4 bases and the V segment lost 6 bases, leaving 10 bases of the junction unmatched. This CDR3 region has 16 residues. The V gene's germline CDR1 is LNHDA and CDR2 SQIVND (reference sequence). As DNA, the CDR3 is TGTGCCAGTAGGGTGGCTAGCGGGACCATATACAATGAGCAGTTCTTC. Its translation: CASRVASGTIYNEQFF.

The chain carries TRBV7-2 and TRBJ2-6, with 7 bases identical to TRBD2. The CDR3 sequence is 15 residues long. Germline lookup yields CDR1 SGHTA and CDR2 FQGNSA. Trimming took 4 bases from V and 2 from J; bases not matched to a gene: 2. DNA of the CDR3: TGTGCCAGCAGCTATGGGGGGGCTGGGGCCAACGTCCTGACTTTC. Its translation is CASSYGGAGANVLTF.

V and J are TRBV7-8 and TRBJ1-6; 7 bases are shared with TRBD1. The CDR3 loop spans 16 amino acids. The V and J ends lost 5 bases and 7 bases, in that order; junction bases with no gene match: 11. In germline, CDR1 is SGHVS, CDR2 FQNEAQ. This chain's CDR3 is CASSRSQDRPNSPLHF. CDR3 in DNA: TGTGCCAGCAGCCGAAGCCAGGACAGGCCGAATTCACCCCTCCACTTT.

V and J are TRBV9 and TRBJ2-2, with 9 bases fitting TRBD2. The germline gives CDR1 SGDLS, CDR2 YYNGEE. The CDR3 has 18 residues. Trimming removed 4 bases from V and 1 base from J; junction bases left unmatched: 11. DNA of the CDR3: TGTGCCAGCAGCTTAAGTAGAGATAGCGGGAGGAACACCGGGGAGCTGTTTTTT. Its protein product is CASSLSRDSGRNTGELFF.

This chain joins TRBV19 and TRBJ2-7; 7 positions match TRBD2. This CDR3 spans 12 amino acids. Unmatched junction bases numbered 0, after V lost 1 base and J lost 6 bases. CDR1 is LNHDA and CDR2 is SQIVND in the germline V gene (reference sequence). In DNA, the CDR3 is TGTGCCAGTAGTATAGCTAGCGGCGAGCAGTACTTC. Protein sequence: CASSIASGEQYF.

The chain is built from TRBV10-2 and TRBJ1-3, with unresolved D. This CDR3 is 14 amino acids long. Germline V gene sequence: CDR1 WSHSY, CDR2 SAAADI. V was trimmed by 5 bases and J by 3 bases, leaving 11 bases between them. The CDR3 is CASSRGTDGNTIYF. The CDR3 DNA sequence: TGCGCCAGCAGTCGTGGAACAGATGGAAACACCATATATTTT.

The chain has TRBV7-2 and TRBJ2-3; 9 bases align to TRBD2. There are 16 residues in the CDR3. The V and J ends lost 2 bases and 4 bases, in that order; junction bases with no gene match: 7. Germline CDR1 SGHTA, CDR2 FQGNSA. CDR3 nucleotide sequence: TGTGCCAGCAGCTTAAGGACTAGCGCGGGGGCAGATACGCAGTATTTT. This translates into CASSLRTSAGADTQYF.

The chain links TRBV2 to TRBJ2-1; D might be TRBD2 (7 bases). CDR1 is SNHLY and CDR2 is FYNNEI in the germline V gene. The CDR3 covers 11 residues. Trimming took off 11 bases at V and 9 bases at J, with 14 bases between the two ends. The CDR3 here is CAGDGGPEQFF. The CDR3 coding sequence is TGTGCCGGCGACGGGGGGCCTGAGCAGTTCTTC.

The chain links TRBV5-4 to TRBJ2-3; TRBD2 matches at 11 bases. Trimming took 8 bases from V and 0 from J; bases not matched to a gene: 14. CDR1 is SGHNT and CDR2 is YYREEE in the germline V gene (reference sequence). There are 18 residues in the CDR3. Here the CDR3 DNA reads TGTGCCAGTGGAGGGGGGACTAGCGGTTATTTTAGCACAGATACGCAGTATTTT. The encoded protein is CASGGGTSGYFSTDTQYF.

The chain uses TRBV11-2 and TRBJ2-1, with TRBD2 identical over 9 bases. Unmatched junction bases numbered 14, after V lost 1 base and J lost 7 bases. The CDR3 runs to 18 residues. CDR1 is SGHAT, CDR2 FQNNGV, per germline. The CDR3 region is CASSLVWFGGRANNEQFF. As DNA, the CDR3 is TGTGCCAGCAGCTTAGTTTGGTTTGGCGGGAGGGCCAATAATGAGCAGTTCTTC.

The chain combines TRBV2 with TRBJ1-2, with D hard to call. The CDR3 has 11 residues. CDR1 and CDR2 from the germline V gene are SNHLY and FYNNEI. Trimming took 2 bases from V and 5 from J, leaving 3 bases between them. The CDR3 DNA reads TGTGCCAGCAGTGAAAGTTATGGCTACACCTTC. This codes for CASSESYGYTF.

V and J are TRBV5-4 and TRBJ1-2; D is undetermined. In germline, CDR1 is SGHNT, CDR2 YYREEE (reference sequence). The CDR3 contains 15 residues. Trimming took 4 bases from V and 5 from J, leaving 18 bases between them. CDR3 residues: CASSPAKSSIYGYTF. CDR3 in DNA: TGTGCCAGCAGCCCCGCGAAGAGTTCCATATATGGCTACACCTTC. Complete variable domain (other parts from reference TRBV5-4 and TRBJ1-2): ETGVTQSPTHLIKTRGQQVTLRCSSQSGHNTVSWYQQALGQGPQFIFQYYREEENGRGNFPPRFSGLQFPNYSSELNVNALELDDSALYLCASSPAKSSIYGYTFGSGTRLTVV.

This rearrangement joins TRBV19 to TRBJ1-3; 7 nucleotides align to TRBD1. The CDR3 has 13 residues. The ends lost 10 bases at V and 8 bases at J; junction bases unmatched: 11. CDR1 LNHDA and CDR2 SQIVND come from the germline V gene (reference sequence). The CDR3 spells CATTDRPRDTIYF. DNA for the CDR3: TGTGCCACTACGGACAGGCCGCGGGACACCATATATTTT.

This clone was seen only once. V is TRBV5-1 and J is TRBJ1-2; perhaps TRBD1 as D (6 bases). CDR3 length equals 13 residues. Germline lookup yields CDR1 SGHRS and CDR2 YFSETQ. V lost 2 bases and J 6 bases, leaving 11 bases between the germline ends. The CDR3 spells CASSLQGTNGYTF. The CDR3 DNA reads TGCGCCAGCAGCTTACAGGGAACGAATGGCTACACCTTC. Looking up the rest from reference TRBV5-1 and TRBJ1-2 gives the full variable domain: KAGVTQTPRYLIKTRGQQVTLSCSPISGHRSVSWYQQTPGQGLQFLFEYFSETQRNKGNFPGRFSGRQFSNSRSEMNVSTLELGDSALYLCASSLQGTNGYTFGSGTRLTVV.

A remark on this clone: One junction end does not reproduce the germline sequence, and a read error may be involved. V is TRBV5-1 and J is TRBJ2-7, with TRBD1 matching over 7 bases. CDR1 and CDR2 (germline): SGHRS, YFSETQ. The CDR3 totals 15 residues. The DNA of the CDR3 is TGTGCCAGCAGCTGGTCGGGACAGTCGGACTACGAGCAGTACTTC. Translation: CASSWSGQSDYEQYF.

The chain links TRBV30 to TRBJ2-3; perhaps TRBD2 as D (7 bases). CDR3 size: 16 residues. Trimming took off 2 bases at V and 2 bases at J, with 17 bases between the two ends. Looked up from germline, CDR1 is GTSNPN and CDR2 is SVGIG (reference sequence). CDR3 nucleotide sequence: TGTGCCTGGAGTCGGGCGGGGGCCCATATCACAGATACGCAGTATTTT. This codes for CAWSRAGAHITDTQYF.